This is a list of T cell receptor beta chains from one sample in a study of blood T cell repertoires in COVID-19. Assay: immunoSEQ multiplex PCR; the TCRdb copy retains only in-frame clones and omits some. The data contain roughly 140,000 clones, approximately 80% of them singletons. Sequenced material: PBMCs or T cells enriched from blood (not recorded which). The receptor set was obtained from a woman between 40 and 55 years old who had recovered from COVID-19. Both conserved end residues are part of each CDR3. D genes are given only for firm matches. Clone size appears in some rows only: once, few, many, or a class for an expanded clone.

TRBJ1-2,TRBV5-1,.,TRBD1,TGCGCCAGCAGCTTGACGGGACAGGGTCAGGTTGGCTACACCTTC,CASSLTGQGQVGYTF
TRBJ2-7,TRBV3-1/TRBV3-2,.,TRBD2,TGTGCCAGCAGCCATGCAGGCGGGGGGGGCTCCTACGAGCAGTACTTC,CASSHAGGGGSYEQYF
TRBJ2-1,TRBV21-1,once,.,TGTGCCAGCAGCAAACTGGGAGCTAGTAGTGTTTCCTACAATGAGCAGTTCTTC,CASSKLGASSVSYNEQFF
TRBJ1-1,TRBV12-3/TRBV12-4,once,.,TGTGCCAGCAGTTTATCAGGCAACGAAGCTTTCTTT,CASSLSGNEAFF
TRBJ2-1,TRBV9,.,.,TGTGCCAGCAGCGTAGCGAGGGCCTCTAGGAATGAGCAGTTCTTC,CASSVARASRNEQFF
TRBJ2-1,TRBV10-3,.,TRBD2,TGTGCCATCAGTGTGAGGGAGGGTGAGCAGTTCTTC,CAISVREGEQFF
TRBJ2-7,TRBV10-3,.,TRBD1,TGTGCCACCTCGCGAAGTGGAGGACAGGGTGCTACCGAGCAGTACTTC,CATSRSGGQGATEQYF
TRBJ1-1,TRBV5-1,.,.,TGCGCCAGCAGCTTGGAAGGCGGTAGCACTGAAGCTTTCTTT,CASSLEGGSTEAFF
TRBJ1-4,TRBV19,.,TRBD1,TGTGCCAGTAGTATTGGGACAGGTAATGAAAAACTGTTTTTT,CASSIGTGNEKLFF
TRBJ2-3,TRBV4-2,.,.,TGTGCCAGCAGCCAAGATCTGGATACGCAGTATTTT,CASSQDLDTQYF
TRBJ2-1,TRBV19,few,TRBD1,TGTGCCAGTAGTATAGATCAGGGGGCCTACAATGAGCAGTTCTTC,CASSIDQGAYNEQFF
TRBJ1-1,TRBV7-3,.,.,TGTGCCAGCAGCACCACCCCAGGGATCGAGACTGAAGCTTTCTTT,CASSTTPGIETEAFF
TRBJ2-7,TRBV7-9,.,TRBD2,TGTGCCAGCAGCTTAGTGGAGCGGGAGGGGACCTACGAGCAGTACTTC,CASSLVEREGTYEQYF
TRBJ2-1,TRBV11-1,.,.,TGTGCCAGCAGCTATACTAGGGCGGGCGAGCAGTTCTTC,CASSYTRAGEQFF
TRBJ2-7,TRBV30,.,.,TGTGCCTGGTCAGGGGAAGAGCAGTACTTC,CAWSGEEQYF
TRBJ2-7,TRBV6-5,.,.,TGTGCCAGCAGTTTGAGCTCCTACGAGCAGTACTTC,CASSLSSYEQYF
TRBJ2-7,TRBV5-1,.,.,TGCGCCAGCAGCTTGGATCCCACTAACGAGCAGTACTTC,CASSLDPTNEQYF
TRBJ2-5,TRBV9,.,TRBD2,TGTGCCAGCAGCCCTGCTAGCGGCCAAGAGACCCAGTACTTC,CASSPASGQETQYF
TRBJ1-1,TRBV5-4,.,TRBD1,TGTGCCAGCAGCTCGACAGGGTTCACTGAAGCTTTCTTT,CASSSTGFTEAFF
TRBJ1-1,TRBV29-1,.,.,TGCAGCGTAGAACAGGGAGGCAGCACTGAAGCTTTCTTT,CSVEQGGSTEAFF
TRBJ1-5,TRBV6-5,.,.,TGTGCCAGCAGTTACTCGACAGCCGCGAATCAGCCCCAGCATTTT,CASSYSTAANQPQHF
TRBJ1-3,TRBV6-5,.,.,TGTGCCAGCCGCCGGGGCTCTGGAAACACCATATATTTT,CASRRGSGNTIYF
TRBJ1-4,TRBV30,.,.,TGTGCCTGGACCTCCATGGGGGGGAGTGAAAAACTGTTTTTT,CAWTSMGGSEKLFF
TRBJ2-3,TRBV19,.,.,TGTGCCAGTAGTATATCCGGGAGAGGGGGCACAGATACGCAGTATTTT,CASSISGRGGTDTQYF
TRBJ2-7,TRBV7-9,.,TRBD2,TGTGCCAGCAGCCCAGGCACTAGCGGGAGGGGTAGCTCCTACGAGCAGTACTTC,CASSPGTSGRGSSYEQYF
TRBJ2-7,TRBV3-1/TRBV3-2,.,TRBD1,TGTGCCAGCAGCCAAAGACAGGGGGTTCGAACCTACGAGCAGTACTTC,CASSQRQGVRTYEQYF
TRBJ1-6,TRBV5-3,.,.,TGTGCCAGAAGCTCAAAACCGGGAGGCCTAGGCAATTCACCCCTCCACTTT,CARSSKPGGLGNSPLHF
TRBJ1-1,TRBV29-1,.,TRBD1,TGCAGCGGTTCCGGGACAGGCGGTGGCACTGAAGCTTTCTTT,CSGSGTGGGTEAFF
TRBJ1-5,TRBV27,.,.,TGTGCCAGCAGTTTAGGAGTTTGGGGAGGGAATCAGCCCCAGCATTTT,CASSLGVWGGNQPQHF
TRBJ1-2,TRBV9,.,.,TGTGCCAGCAGCCGTAATACAGCCTCAGATGGCTACACCTTC,CASSRNTASDGYTF
TRBJ1-1,TRBV30,once,.,TGTGCCTGGAGCCAAGAGCGGGACGCTCCAGCTTTCTTT,CAWSQERDAPAFF
TRBJ1-3,TRBV12-3/TRBV12-4,.,.,TGTGCCAGCAAACTGACACAGGGAAACACCATATATTTT,CASKLTQGNTIYF
TRBJ1-1,TRBV4-2,.,.,TGTGCCAGCAGCCAAGGGCAGCGTAACACTGAAGCTTTCTTT,CASSQGQRNTEAFF
TRBJ1-5,TRBV6-5,once,.,TGTGCCAGCAGCCTCTCGAGGTATAGCAATCAGCCCCAGCATTTT,CASSLSRYSNQPQHF
TRBJ1-5,TRBV19,.,.,TGTGCCAGTACCCCGGGGGGGACCTATCAGCCCCAGCATTTT,CASTPGGTYQPQHF
TRBJ1-1,TRBV19,.,TRBD1,TGTGCCAGTAGTCTTGGGACAGGGGGTGAAGCTTTCTTT,CASSLGTGGEAFF
TRBJ1-2,TRBV5-1,.,.,TGCGCCAGCAGCTTGGGGAATCCGGGACAATCACGCTATGGCTACACCTTC,CASSLGNPGQSRYGYTF
TRBJ1-2,TRBV14,.,TRBD1,TGTGCCAGCAGCCCTGACAGGGTTGGCTACACCTTC,CASSPDRVGYTF
TRBJ2-1,TRBV19,.,TRBD2,TGTGCCAGTACCCAAAGCGGGAGGGCTTACAATGAGCAGTTCTTC,CASTQSGRAYNEQFF
TRBJ1-2,TRBV7-9,few,.,TGTGCCAGCAGCTTAGAAGGGGTAGTCACCTTC,CASSLEGVVTF
TRBJ1-5,TRBV7-8,.,.,TGTGCCAGCAGCTTAAGTTTCGGGACAACTCCGAATCAGCCCCAGCATTTT,CASSLSFGTTPNQPQHF
TRBJ1-3,TRBV15,.,TRBD1,TGTGCCACCAGCAGAGGTGGACAGGGGGTAACTGGAAACACCATATATTTT,CATSRGGQGVTGNTIYF
TRBJ1-2,TRBV5-6,.,TRBD1,TGTGCCAGCAGCACCGGAACAGGGGACGGCTACACCTTC,CASSTGTGDGYTF
TRBJ2-1,TRBV6-5,.,TRBD1,TGTGCCAGCATGGCCCAGGGGGCTGTGGATGAGCAGTTCTTC,CASMAQGAVDEQFF
TRBJ2-1,TRBV6-1,.,TRBD2,TGTGCCAGCAGTGAATACCTAGCGGGAGAAGGGTACAATGAGCAGTTCTTC,CASSEYLAGEGYNEQFF
TRBJ2-7,TRBV6-5,once,TRBD1,TGTGCCAGAGGGGGCAGTACACCCTACGAGCAGTACTTC,CARGGSTPYEQYF
TRBJ1-1,TRBV4-1,once,TRBD1,TGCGCCAGCAGCCGAGGACAGGGACCGAACACTGAAGCTTTCTTT,CASSRGQGPNTEAFF
TRBJ2-3,TRBV9,.,TRBD1,TGTGCCAGCAGTCCGGACAGGATCACCTTCACAGATACGCAGTATTTT,CASSPDRITFTDTQYF
TRBJ1-2,TRBV5-4,.,.,TGTGCCAGCAGCTTGAGGCAGACCGAAGCAGGAGGCTACACCTTC,CASSLRQTEAGGYTF
TRBJ2-3,TRBV15,.,TRBD2,TGTGCCACCAGCAGAGAAATCATCAAGGGACTAGCGGGAATAACAGATACGCAGTATTTT,CATSREIIKGLAGITDTQYF
TRBJ2-3,TRBV4-1,.,.,TGCGCCAGCAGCCCCTATGCTGATAACACAGATACGCAGTATTTT,CASSPYADNTDTQYF
TRBJ1-3,TRBV12-3/TRBV12-4,once,.,TGTGCCAGCAGACTTCTCTCTGGAAACACCATATATTTT,CASRLLSGNTIYF
TRBJ1-1,TRBV27,.,TRBD1,TGTGCCAGCAGTCAAGACAGGGCCAGCACTGAAGCTTTCTTT,CASSQDRASTEAFF
TRBJ2-1,TRBV11-2,.,TRBD2,TGTGCCAGCAGCCGACTGACTAGCGGGAGCTCCTACAATGAGCAGTTCTTC,CASSRLTSGSSYNEQFF
TRBJ1-1,TRBV7-3,.,TRBD1,TGTGCCAGCAGCCCTAAACAGGGGGTGGGAGCTTTCTTT,CASSPKQGVGAFF
TRBJ1-3,TRBV5-1,few,TRBD1,TGCGCCAGCAGCTTGGCCTCGGACAGGGAGAGGAACACCATATATTTT,CASSLASDRERNTIYF
TRBJ2-1,TRBV30,medium-sized,.,TGTGCCTGGAGTATAACAGGGCGTTTGGCAGTCGATGAGCAGTTCTTC,CAWSITGRLAVDEQFF
TRBJ1-2,TRBV15,.,.,TGTGCCACCAGCCCGGCGGAGGGGCGCGTAAATGGCTACACCTTC,CATSPAEGRVNGYTF
TRBJ2-7,TRBV15,.,TRBD1,TGTGCCACCAGTGCGAGGGGGCGCGACGAGCAGTACTTC,CATSARGRDEQYF